The 21 T cell receptor beta chains listed next were all sequenced from one sample in a study of cytomegalovirus exposure and HLA in healthy donors. The PCR ran on 60 Vbeta and 13 Jbeta primers. The data were produced by immunoSEQ multiplex PCR, yet TCRdb's version contains in-frame clones alone and is incomplete. In the table there are approximately 160,000 clones, about 80% of which are singletons. Sequenced: PBMCs. The receptors here all came from a man aged 35-49 years in good health and CMV-seronegative.

The chain couples TRBV9 to TRBJ2-7, with TRBD2 as a possible D gene (6 bases). V was shortened by 3 bases and J by 2 bases, with 12 bases between the two germline ends. This CDR3 is 14 amino acids long. Germline CDR1 reads SGDLS; CDR2 reads YYNGEE. The CDR3 sequence: CASSGGTETYEQYF. The CDR3 coding sequence is TGTGCCAGCAGCGGCGGGACGGAGACCTACGAGCAGTACTTC.

DNA of the CDR3: TGTGCCAGCTCACCGCCGACAGGGGAAGAGACCCAGTACTTC. It translates to CASSPPTGEETQYF. V is TRBV18 and J is TRBJ2-5, with 8 bases aligning to TRBD1. Germline V gene data show CDR1 as KGHSH and CDR2 as LQKENI. The CDR3 loop spans 14 amino acids. V was clipped by 3 bases and J by 3 bases; unmatched bases: 3. The entire variable domain, with the rest obtained from reference TRBV18 and TRBJ2-5, is as follows: NAGVMQNPRHLVRRRGQEARLRCSPMKGHSHVYWYRQLPEEGLKFMVYLQKENIIDESGMPKERFSAEFPKEGPSILRIQQVVRGDSAAYFCASSPPTGEETQYFGPGTRLLVL.

This chain links TRBV7-9 with TRBJ2-1; 7 bases map to TRBD2. The J segment lost 7 bases and the V segment lost 1 base, leaving 7 bases of the junction unmatched. The CDR3 spans 15 residues. Germline V gives CDR1 SEHNR, CDR2 FQNEAQ (reference sequence). In nucleotides, the CDR3 is TGTGCCAGCAGCTTAGGGTTCGGGGGGTGGAATGAGCAGTTCTTC. Its protein is CASSLGFGGWNEQFF.

This clone was detected only a few times. This chain uses TRBV2 with TRBJ2-3; 8 bases are a match to TRBD1. Per germline, CDR1 SNHLY and CDR2 FYNNEI. The ends lost 10 bases at V and 0 bases at J; junction bases unmatched: 12. This CDR3 is built from 16 residues. The CDR3: CATDPVDRGSTDTQYF. The DNA of the CDR3 is TGTGCCACCGACCCCGTCGACAGGGGTAGCACAGATACGCAGTATTTT.

This sequence joins TRBV5-1 and TRBJ2-2; 9 bases line up with TRBD1. CDR3 size: 17 residues. J gave up 2 bases and V 5 bases, and 10 bases lay outside the gene matches. The germline V gene encodes CDR1 SGHRS and CDR2 YFSETQ. CDR3 DNA: TGCGCCAGCAGTCTGACCCCGGGACAGGGAAACACCGGGGAGCTGTTTTTT. It translates to CASSLTPGQGNTGELFF.

The rearrangement joins TRBV4-1 to TRBJ2-1, with 10 bases matching TRBD2. The CDR3 sequence is 15 residues long. CDR1 is MGHRA and CDR2 is YSYEKL in the germline V gene. The V segment lost 0 bases and the J segment 10 bases; nucleotides outside the gene matches: 6. CDR3 DNA: TGCGCCAGCAGCCAAGACAGCGGGAGGGCCCGCGAGCAGTTCTTC. It translates to CASSQDSGRAREQFF.

The DNA for the CDR3 is TGTGCCAGCTCAATCGGACAGGGGGTTTACGAGGAGCAGTTCTTC. Its protein is CASSIGQGVYEEQFF. The rearrangement uses TRBV18 and TRBJ2-1, with 10 bases aligning to TRBD1. Germline values: CDR1 KGHSH, CDR2 LQKENI. The V gene end was trimmed by 5 bases and the J gene end by 10 bases; junction bases not matched to a gene: 11. The CDR3 has 15 amino acids.

The rearrangement links TRBV27 to TRBJ1-5, with 7 bases fitting TRBD1. The V and J ends lost 10 bases and 5 bases, in that order; junction bases with no gene match: 8. Germline CDR1 MNHEY, CDR2 SMNVEV (reference sequence). This CDR3 region has 13 residues. CDR3 protein: CATKRTGDQPQHF. The CDR3 bases are TGTGCCACTAAACGGACAGGAGATCAGCCCCAGCATTTT.

The V call is TRBV25-1, the J call TRBJ1-1; tentatively, D is TRBD1 (5 bases). From germline, CDR1 is MGHDK and CDR2 SYGVNS. The CDR3 has 13 amino acids. V lost 3 bases to trimming and J lost 1 base, with 6 bases between them. The CDR3 coding sequence is TGTGCCAGCAGTGAGGGGGGGAACACTGAAGCTTTCTTT. It encodes CASSEGGNTEAFF.

This chain connects TRBV4-1 to TRBJ2-1, with a weak D call TRBD1 (5 bases). CDR3 length equals 15 residues. V was clipped by 4 bases and J by 10 bases, with 20 bases between them. Germline V gives CDR1 MGHRA, CDR2 YSYEKL. CDR3 DNA: TGCGCCAGCAGCCCGCTGCTAGGGGAAACGGAAGAGCAGTTCTTC. Its translation: CASSPLLGETEEQFF.

This chain joins TRBV11-1 and TRBJ1-2; the match to TRBD1 covers 9 bases. In germline, CDR1 is SGHAT, CDR2 FQDESV (reference sequence). V shed 4 bases and J 2 bases; nucleotides not matched to a gene: 2. CDR3 size: 14 residues. The CDR3, as DNA: TGTGCCAGCAGCTCCGGACAGGGGAACTATGGCTACACCTTC. Its protein is CASSSGQGNYGYTF.

The chain combines TRBV7-9 with TRBJ2-1, with a possible D match to TRBD1 (5 bases). V was shortened by 4 bases and J by 8 bases, with 9 bases between the two germline ends. CDR1 and CDR2 from the germline V gene are SEHNR and FQNEAQ (reference sequence). The CDR3 runs 12 residues. The CDR3 loop is CASSSSGYEQFF. CDR3 nucleotides: TGTGCCAGCAGCTCTTCAGGGTATGAGCAGTTCTTC.

The chain employs TRBV5-1 and TRBJ2-6; D uncertain. Germline V gene data show CDR1 as SGHRS and CDR2 as YFSETQ. This CDR3 has 16 amino acids. Trimming pared 0 bases from V and 0 bases from J, leaving 7 bases between. CDR3 in DNA: TGCGCCAGCAGCTTGGCCCGGTACTCTGGGGCCAACGTCCTGACTTTC. This gives the protein CASSLARYSGANVLTF.

V usage is TRBV6-4 and J usage is TRBJ1-2; D possibly corresponds to TRBD1 (5 bases). The CDR3 has 17 residues. The V and J ends lost 5 bases and 0 bases respectively, with 19 bases between them. The germline V gene encodes CDR1 MRHNA and CDR2 SNTAGT. For the CDR3, the DNA is TGTGCCAGCAGTCACACCTTTGGGGGGGTAGCTAACTATGGCTACACCTTC. Translation: CASSHTFGGVANYGYTF.

The chain joins TRBV2 to TRBJ2-5, with no clear D. The CDR3 length is 14 residues. CDR1 SNHLY and CDR2 FYNNEI come from the germline V gene. Trimming stripped 4 bases from V and 1 base from J, with 10 bases between. DNA of the CDR3: TGTGCCAGCAGTGGAGCCTCCCGCCAAGAGACCCAGTACTTC. Translation: CASSGASRQETQYF.

This clone was seen a single time. This chain links TRBV6-6 with TRBJ1-2; 9 bases map to TRBD1. CDR3 length: 15 residues. J was trimmed by 4 bases and V by 6 bases; bases with no gene match: 9. Germline CDR1 and CDR2: MNHNY and SVGAGI (reference sequence). This chain's CDR3 is CASRPITGGGYGYTF. CDR3 in DNA: TGTGCCAGCAGACCAATTACAGGGGGCGGCTATGGCTACACCTTC.

The rearrangement uses TRBV6-5 and TRBJ1-3; a possible D gene is TRBD1 (6 bases). Deletions cut 4 bases from V and 4 bases from J, with 17 bases between. Per the germline V gene, CDR1 is MNHEY and CDR2 is SVGAGI. This CDR3 spans 16 amino acids. The CDR3 nucleotides are TGTGCCAGCAGTTCTACAGGGCGAACTGGAGGAAACACCATATATTTT. Residues: CASSSTGRTGGNTIYF.

This chain connects TRBV19 to TRBJ1-2; possibly TRBD1 for D (6 bases). The V and J ends lost 3 bases and 0 bases respectively, with 11 bases between them. CDR1 and CDR2 from the germline V gene are LNHDA and SQIVND (reference sequence). The CDR3 is 15 amino acids. CDR3 sequence (DNA): TGTGCCAGTAGTATCGCGCCAGGGGCTAACTATGGCTACACCTTC. Translation gives CASSIAPGANYGYTF.

This chain joins TRBV27 and TRBJ2-5, with 7 bases lining up with TRBD2. The junction had 7 bases not matched to a gene; V was cut back by 1 base and J by 5 bases. Germline lookup yields CDR1 MNHEY and CDR2 SMNVEV (reference sequence). CDR3 length: 15 residues. This CDR3 is CASSLWGGVPETQYF. The CDR3 DNA reads TGTGCCAGCAGTTTATGGGGGGGGGTACCCGAGACCCAGTACTTC.

This chain uses TRBV28 with TRBJ1-2; tentatively, D is TRBD1 (6 bases). V lost 7 bases and J lost 2, with 23 bases in between. CDR3 length: 17 amino acids. CDR1 and CDR2 (germline): MDHEN, SYDVKM. CDR3 in amino acids: CASTPGAATGTNYGYTF. The DNA of the CDR3 is TGTGCCAGCACCCCAGGGGCAGCGACCGGGACAAACTATGGCTACACCTTC.

The chain is built from TRBV5-4 and TRBJ2-5; 11 bases fit TRBD1. This CDR3 has 17 residues. Germline V gene sequence: CDR1 SGHNT, CDR2 YYREEE (reference sequence). The V gene end was trimmed by 6 bases and the J gene end by 5 bases; junction bases not matched to a gene: 15. The CDR3 DNA reads as TGTGCCAGCAACAAAGGACAGGGGGCTTTTTATCTTGAGACCCAGTACTTC. It specifies CASNKGQGAFYLETQYF.